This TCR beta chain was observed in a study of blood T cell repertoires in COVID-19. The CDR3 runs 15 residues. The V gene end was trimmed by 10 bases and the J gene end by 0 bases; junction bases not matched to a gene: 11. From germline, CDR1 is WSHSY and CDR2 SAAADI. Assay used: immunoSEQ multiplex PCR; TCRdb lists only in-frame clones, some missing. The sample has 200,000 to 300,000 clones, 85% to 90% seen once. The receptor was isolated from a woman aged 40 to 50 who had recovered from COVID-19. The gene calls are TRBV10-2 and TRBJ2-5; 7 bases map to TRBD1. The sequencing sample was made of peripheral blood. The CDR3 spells CATLGRGGYQETQYF. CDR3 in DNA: TGCGCCACCCTGGGAAGAGGGGGCTACCAAGAGACCCAGTACTTC.